This T cell receptor beta chain came from a study of CD4+ T cells in melanoma. CDR1 MNHNS and CDR2 SASEGT come from the germline V gene. The CDR3 has 15 residues. Losses at the gene ends were 2 bases for V and 4 bases for J; bases not matched to a gene: 7. Produced via immunoSEQ multiplex PCR; TCRdb's table is partial and in-frame only. The sample shows around 100,000 clones, around 92% of them seen only once. The count of this clone is one. J is TRBJ2-7 and V is TRBV6-1, with 8 nucleotides matching TRBD1. This sequence originates from a human donor with melanoma. The material sequenced was peripheral blood. The chain's CDR3 is CASSETLTGVYEQYF. CDR3 bases: TGTGCCAGCAGTGAAACTTTGACAGGGGTGTACGAGCAGTACTTC.